This T cell receptor (beta chain) emerged from a study of patients and donors after allogeneic stem cell transplantation. The CDR3 loop spans 18 amino acids. V shed 1 base and J 3 bases; nucleotides not matched to a gene: 5. The germline CDR1 and CDR2 sequences are SGHAT and FQNNGV. This clonotype has just a few counts. TCRdb used MiXCR to reprocess the RT-PCR reads, holding one entry per CDR3 protein. The sample carries about 40,000 distinct CDR3 sequences, under 35% recorded once. The source of this sequence is a human donor who was either an allogeneic HSCT recipient or a stem cell or donor lymphocyte infusion donor (not recorded which). It is not recorded whose cells these are; they may come from a transplant donor. The sequencing input was blood, either unsorted or a sorted T cell fraction (not recorded which). The J gene is TRBJ2-1, the V gene TRBV11-2; the match to TRBD2 covers 14 bases. CDR3 in amino acids: CASSLAPGLAGVYNEQFF. In DNA, the CDR3 is TGTGCCAGCAGCTTAGCCCCGGGACTAGCGGGAGTCTACAATGAGCAGTTCTTC.